This T cell receptor beta chain was sequenced during a study of T cells in Graves' hyperthyroidism and ophthalmopathy (dated by TCRdb to 2018 to 2020). Background for the entire study: Peripheral blood samples were taken at initial diagnosis, before any treatment was given. To identify TCR V-J signatures that set the groups apart, the researchers used a discovery cohort of 90 to 100 patients, made up of 40 to 45 with Graves' ophthalmopathy and some 55 with stable Graves' hyperthyroidism. An independent validation cohort of 18 to 20 hyperthyroidism patients and roughly 16 patients who later progressed to ophthalmopathy tested prospective prediction of ophthalmopathy. The roughly 94 discovery patients were randomly divided into training and test sets at a 7:3 ratio. Thyroid tissue and blood T-cell repertoires from six Graves' hyperthyroidism patients were also compared in the study. After sampling, hyperthyroidism patients received methimazole starting at 30 mg daily, and ophthalmopathy patients received high-dose intravenous methylprednisolone. The paper describes TCR Vbeta CDR3 sequencing of some 130 peripheral blood samples, made up of fewer than 50 ophthalmopathy patients, around 78 hyperthyroidism patients and 17 progressor patients. The research as a whole found: In cross-validation, a model built on a 13 V-J signature told ophthalmopathy apart from stable hyperthyroidism with approximately 91% sensitivity and roughly 82% specificity, and in testing the same model reached 80%/75%. In validation, the model predicted progression to ophthalmopathy a median of about 6.5 months before onset, with roughly 70% sensitivity and roughly 73% specificity. Sample size was not statistically predetermined, and investigators were not blinded to group allocation. Most expanded thyroid clonotypes (frequency above 0.001) were also found in blood, which suggests that blood repertoires may mirror thyroid immune responses.

A patient counted as having stable Graves' hyperthyroidism if no progression to ophthalmopathy occurred over 18 months of follow-up. Hyperthyroidism patients were newly diagnosed, had a disease duration of under 2 months, and were aged 18 to 65 years. Exclusion was applied to patients with uncontrolled infections, other autoimmune diseases, pregnancy or lactation. Diagnoses were based on clinical symptoms, serum thyroxine and TRAb, thyroid ultrasound and orbital computed tomography. Ficoll-Paque density gradient centrifugation was used to isolate PBMCs from approximately 10 ml of fresh peripheral blood. Total RNA was extracted with Trizol reagent, and quality was checked on an Agilent 2100 Bioanalyzer. Concerning this clonotype itself: The specificity of this receptor is unknown. Likely a read error: the CDR3 ends without its conserved phenylalanine or tryptophan.

Trimming at the junction amounts to 0 bases on V and 11 bases on J, and the germline ends lie 16 bases apart. Reading the germline V gene (reference sequence) gives CDR1 LGHDT and CDR2 YNNKEL. The CDR3 totals 14 residues, both ends included. Just the 42-base CDR3 DNA is kept, in frame starting at base 1. Amplification of TCR beta CDR3 regions was carried out from RNA transcripts. The first round of RT-PCR for the TCR CDR3 was performed with the HTBI primer set and the Qiagen OneStep RT-PCR kit. The libraries were constructed in a second round of multiplex PCR and then size-selected and purified. Paired-end sequencing of the libraries was performed with 100 bp reads on an Illumina HiSeq2000. Regarding the original processing steps: SOAPnuke was used to process the raw data, throwing out any read that contained adapters or uncalled bases, had a mean Phred below 15, or lacked an exact constant-primer or identifier match. High-quality paired reads were merged with COPE v1.2.5, and unique nucleotide sequences were defined as clonotypes. MiTCR v1.1 was used to align clonotypes to the IMGT TRBV, TRBD and TRBJ reference segments. Only V-J combinations with frequency above 0.0001, covering 99% to 99.2% of repertoires, were analysed. The TCS score was defined as F50 (clonal expansion) divided by E x V (chaos), with BLOSUM62-based TCRdist calculated between CDR3 peptides within each V-J. Welch's t-statistics and random forest reduced fewer than 550 V-J features to around 14, which were used in a naive Bayes classifier (R e1071). TCRdb itself trimmed the public reads at Q25 with fastp, ran MiXCR and retained productive beta chains. All rows with the same CDR3 protein become a single entry with the most common DNA and genes. These V and J calls rely on TCRdb rather than the paper's analysis. For this sample the table gives approximately 330,000 distinct CDR3 sequences, of which roughly a fifth were detected only once. The top ten clones comprise about 50% of the sample.

The sequence came from a woman aged 50 to 65 with Graves' hyperthyroidism. Sequencing was carried out using blood. The V and J genes are TRBV3-1 and TRBJ1-1; the D gene identity is not certain. The CDR3 loop reads CASSQDLAPLEAFL. The DNA sequence is as follows: TGTGCCAGCAGCCAAGATTTGGCCCCCCTGGAGGCTTTCCTT.